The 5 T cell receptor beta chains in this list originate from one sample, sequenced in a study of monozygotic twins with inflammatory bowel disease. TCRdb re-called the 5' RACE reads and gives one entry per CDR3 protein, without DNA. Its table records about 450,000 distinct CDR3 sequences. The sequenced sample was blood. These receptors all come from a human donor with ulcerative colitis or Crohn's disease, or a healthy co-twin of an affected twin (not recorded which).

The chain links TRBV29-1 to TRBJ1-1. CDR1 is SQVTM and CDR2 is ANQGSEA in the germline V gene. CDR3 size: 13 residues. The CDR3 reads CSVETRASGEAFF. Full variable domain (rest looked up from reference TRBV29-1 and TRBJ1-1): SAVISQKPSRDICQRGTSLTIQCQVDSQVTMMFWYRQQPGQSLTLIATANQGSEATYESGFVIDKFPISRPNLTFSTLTVSNMSPEDSSIYLCSVETRASGEAFFGQGTRLTVV.

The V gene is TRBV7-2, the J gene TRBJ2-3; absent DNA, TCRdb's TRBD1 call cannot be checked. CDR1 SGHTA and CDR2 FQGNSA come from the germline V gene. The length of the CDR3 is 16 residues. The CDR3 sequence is CASSLRGQGLGDTQYF.

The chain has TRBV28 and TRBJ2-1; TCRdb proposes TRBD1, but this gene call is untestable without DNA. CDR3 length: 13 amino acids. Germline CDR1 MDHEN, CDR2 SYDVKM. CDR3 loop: CASSLPNGQAQFF.

The CDR3 sequence: CASSLVGQGEETQYF. This chain links TRBV7-9 with TRBJ2-5; TCRdb selects TRBD1, and the lack of DNA leaves this call unchecked. The CDR3 runs to 15 residues. CDR1 is SEHNR and CDR2 is FQNEAQ in the germline V gene (reference sequence).

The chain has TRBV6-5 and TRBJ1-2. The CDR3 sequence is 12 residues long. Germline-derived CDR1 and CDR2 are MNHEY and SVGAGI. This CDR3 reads CASTDEIGGYTF.